This T cell receptor (beta chain) comes out of a study of shared clonotypes between healthy human individuals. Germline V gives CDR1 SGDLS, CDR2 YYNGEE. The CDR3 is 10 residues long. J gave up 10 bases and V 6 bases, and 3 bases lay outside the gene matches. In the study's own analysis: There were no quality scores in the junction-only immunoSEQ sequences, so filtering differed. Only in-frame clones appear in the TCRdb table, and some are missing; sequencing was by immunoSEQ multiplex PCR. D and trimming were read from the DNA, whereas the V and J calls and clone size are those reported in that table. The sample carries roughly 500,000 clones, about 85% recorded once. The table lists this clone with a few counts.

The sample was PBMCs. This TCR was recovered from a woman aged 40-49 years in good health. Some clones in this sample may be carry-over from other donors' samples. The genes are TRBV9 and TRBJ2-7, with 8 bases aligning to TRBD2. CDR3 protein: CASTGGRQYF. In DNA form, the CDR3 reads TGTGCCAGCACGGGGGGGCGACAGTACTTC.